Sequencing of this T cell receptor beta chain was carried out in a study of identical twins. TCRdb processed the 5' RACE reads anew with MiXCR; each CDR3 protein has one entry. This sample has roughly 1.6 million distinct CDR3 sequences; 32% occur once, and the top ten carry about 0.25%. The CDR3 spans 13 residues. V dropped 0 bases and J dropped 13 bases, with 13 bases sitting between them. Germline CDR1 reads MNHEY; CDR2 reads SMNVEV (reference sequence). Sequenced material: cord blood. This sequence originates from a newborn girl in good health. V usage is TRBV27 and J usage is TRBJ2-4; either TRBD1 or TRBD2 may fit D (5 bases each). The CDR3 sequence: CASSLSGDGEQYF. The CDR3 DNA follows: TGTGCCAGCAGTTTATCGGGGGACGGTGAGCAGTACTTC.